The sequence of this TCR beta chain was determined in a study of tumor-infiltrating lymphocytes in primary liver carcinoma. About the research overall: Ranging in age from 30 to 69 years, the patients were men and women.

A primer in the constant region served to generate TCR beta cDNA from roughly 550 ng of total RNA. Sequencing libraries for TCR beta derived from three nested multiplex PCR rounds that used slightly modified ARM-PCR. Use of TRBV1-TRBV30 forward primers with a C-beta reverse primer characterized the first two PCR rounds, which lasted roughly 11 cycles each. Using its own MiXCR run on the multiplex PCR reads, TCRdb lists one record per CDR3 protein. This sample has 300,000 to 400,000 distinct CDR3 sequences, with 65% found just once. Germline V gene lookup returns CDR1 PRHDT and CDR2 FYEKMQ (reference sequence). The CDR3 is 14 amino acids. RNA isolated from unsorted whole blood supplied the blood RNA, with germline DNA also extracted. Concerning this clonotype: The junction departs from germline at one end; a sequencing error may be responsible.

The receptor was derived from a middle-aged man with primary liver carcinoma and hepatitis B virus infection. This chain joins TRBV13 and TRBJ2-5, with D perhaps assigned TRBD1 or TRBD2 (7 bases each). The sample was peripheral blood. The CDR3 is CASSKTGREETQYF. CDR3 nucleotides: TGTGCTAGCAGCAAGACAGGGAGGGAAGAGACCCAGTACTTC.